This TCR beta chain originates from a study of PD-L1 blockade in urothelial cancer. Overall study context: A median of roughly 130,000 T cells was found in the blood samples.

Time point denoted: peripheral blood 6 weeks after treatment start. Each patient's cancer was a locally advanced or metastatic urothelial carcinoma. This CDR3 is 16 amino acids long. V trimming: 4 bases; J trimming: 0 bases; junction bases outside the gene matches: 7. The germline gives CDR1 SGHKS, CDR2 YYEKEE (reference sequence). Assay: immunoSEQ multiplex PCR; the TCRdb copy retains only in-frame clones and omits some. Of tens of thousands of clones listed, approximately 85% are singletons. This sequence joins TRBV5-5 and TRBJ2-7; TRBD2 matches at 10 bases. The material sequenced was PBMCs, taken around atezolizumab (anti-PD-L1) treatment. This TCR derives from a man aged 45-65 years with urothelial cancer. The CDR3 coding sequence is TGTGCCAGCAGCATTGGACTAGCGGCGGCCTCCTACGAGCAGTACTTC. It translates to CASSIGLAAASYEQYF.